The T cell receptor (beta chain) described here comes from a study of cytomegalovirus exposure and HLA in healthy donors. All donors participated as healthy donors of bone marrow. PCR employed 60 Vbeta and 13 Jbeta primers. TCRdb keeps only in-frame clones here, not all; method: immunoSEQ multiplex PCR. The table has about 150,000 clones, approximately 80% seen once; the top ten hold over 2%. The CDR3 loop spans 14 amino acids. Looked up from germline, CDR1 is LNHNV and CDR2 is YYDKDF (reference sequence). The V and J ends lost 1 base and 3 bases respectively, with 10 bases between them. The sequencing sample was made of PBMCs. The V call is TRBV15, the J call TRBJ2-7; D perhaps matches TRBD1 (6 bases). The clonotype comes from a man aged 25-45 years in good health and CMV-seronegative. As DNA, the CDR3 is TGTGCCACCAGCAGAGCGGGACAAGGCTACGAGCAGTACTTC. Encoded protein: CATSRAGQGYEQYF.